Below, 29 T cell receptor beta chains from the same sample are listed, as sequenced in a study of OX40 agonist ivuxolimab in advanced cancers. The repertoire was sequenced with immunoSEQ multiplex PCR; TCRdb's copy has only in-frame clones and lacks some. The table has 45,000 to 50,000 clones, roughly 93% seen once. This sample comprised CD4+ or CD8+ T cells sorted from blood, obtained in a trial of the OX40 agonist ivuxolimab. Receptors originate from an adult with an advanced solid tumor such as melanoma, head and neck, liver or kidney cancer.

The V call is TRBV2, the J call TRBJ1-2; D is uncertain. V lost 3 bases and J lost 0, with 11 bases in between. This CDR3 spans 15 amino acids. Germline CDR1 SNHLY, CDR2 FYNNEI. CDR3 sequence: CASSDRLSANYGYTF. CDR3 nucleotide sequence: TGTGCCAGCAGTGACCGGCTTTCAGCTAACTATGGCTACACCTTC.

CDR3 loop: CASSLAVNYGYTF. The CDR3 region has the DNA TGTGCCAGCAGCTTAGCTGTTAACTATGGCTACACCTTC. The V gene is TRBV7-9, the J gene TRBJ1-2; no clear D gene. The CDR3 runs 13 residues. Germline V CDR1 and CDR2: SEHNR, FQNEAQ (reference sequence). V lost 0 bases to trimming and J lost 1 base, with 3 bases between them.

The chain recombines TRBV5-5 with TRBJ1-1; unclear D gene. The germline V gene encodes CDR1 SGHKS and CDR2 YYEKEE (reference sequence). V shed 0 bases and J shed 8 bases, with 5 bases lying between them. The CDR3 loop spans 11 amino acids. The CDR3 region is CASSLATEAFF. The CDR3 nucleotides read TGTGCCAGCAGCTTGGCGACAGAAGCTTTCTTT.

As for this clone: The sample contains more than one DNA sequence encoding this CDR3. The J gene is TRBJ2-7, the V gene TRBV27; the D gene could be TRBD1 or TRBD2 (6 bases each). The CDR3 has 13 amino acids. V was pared by 6 bases and J by 0 bases, with 9 bases between. From germline, CDR1 is MNHEY and CDR2 SMNVEV (reference sequence). CDR3 DNA: TGTGCCAGCAGGGGGGGCAGCTCCTACGAGCAGTACTTC. Its translation is CASRGGSSYEQYF.

This chain joins TRBV7-9 and TRBJ2-1, with no clear D. This CDR3 has 15 amino acids. V shed 3 bases and J shed 4 bases, with 13 bases lying between them. Germline V gene sequence: CDR1 SEHNR, CDR2 FQNEAQ (reference sequence). The CDR3 DNA is TGTGCCAGCAGCTTCTCCACCGGGTTGTACAATGAGCAGTTCTTC. Residues: CASSFSTGLYNEQFF.

The table lists this clone with a count of one. The chain is built from TRBV30 and TRBJ2-1; no clear D. The germline V gene encodes CDR1 GTSNPN and CDR2 SVGIG (reference sequence). CDR3 size: 15 residues. V lost 1 base, J lost 3 bases, and 13 bases lay in between. CDR3 bases: TGTGCCTGGAGTGGGGATCATCCCATCTACAATGAGCAGTTCTTC. It encodes CAWSGDHPIYNEQFF.

The gene calls are TRBV5-8 and TRBJ2-7; the D is unclear. CDR3 length equals 10 residues. V shed 2 bases and J shed 10 bases, with 7 bases lying between them. Germline CDR1 reads SGHTS; CDR2 reads YDEGEE. The CDR3 loop is CASSFYYQYF. DNA for the CDR3: TGTGCCAGCAGCTTCTACTACCAGTACTTC.

V is TRBV30 and J is TRBJ2-3, with D perhaps given as TRBD1 or TRBD2 (5 bases each). This CDR3 region has 15 residues. V dropped 0 bases and J dropped 2 bases, with 12 bases sitting between them. Germline V gives CDR1 GTSNPN, CDR2 SVGIG (reference sequence). This CDR3 is CAWSVMGVATDTQYF. The CDR3 DNA is TGTGCCTGGAGTGTTATGGGGGTGGCCACAGATACGCAGTATTTT.

The gene calls are TRBV7-7 and TRBJ2-7; tentatively, D is TRBD1 (6 bases). Germline-derived CDR1 and CDR2 are SSHAT and FNYEAQ (reference sequence). V gave up 2 bases and J gave up 4 bases, with 18 bases separating them. The CDR3 runs to 16 residues. The CDR3 loop reads CASSLYIRQESYEQYF. The DNA for the CDR3 is TGTGCCAGCAGCTTATATATTAGACAGGAAAGTTACGAGCAGTACTTC.

The chain links TRBV7-7 to TRBJ2-2; D is undetermined. This CDR3 has 22 amino acids. Trimming left V 3 bases short and J 3 bases short, with 32 bases between. CDR1 is SSHAT and CDR2 is FNYEAQ in the germline V gene (reference sequence). CDR3 nucleotide sequence: TGTGCCAGCAGCTTTGGGTTTTGTTTTCGTACACATACCCCACCGGACACCGGGGAGCTGTTTTTT. The encoded protein is CASSFGFCFRTHTPPDTGELFF.

V is TRBV19 and J is TRBJ2-2; D is ambiguous. V shed 7 bases and J shed 4 bases, with 10 bases lying between them. The CDR3 totals 13 residues. Germline V gene data show CDR1 as LNHDA and CDR2 as SQIVND (reference sequence). CDR3 in amino acids: CASTKAFTGELFF. The CDR3 DNA reads TGTGCCAGTACAAAAGCGTTCACCGGGGAGCTGTTTTTT.

This chain links TRBV11-2 with TRBJ1-2; D is undetermined. The V gene lost 0 bases and the J gene lost 4 bases, with 12 bases spanning the gap. The CDR3 contains 15 residues. The germline V gene has CDR1 SGHAT and CDR2 FQNNGV. CDR3 protein: CASSLEAGVLYGYTF. CDR3 sequence (DNA): TGTGCCAGCAGCTTAGAAGCCGGGGTCCTCTATGGCTACACCTTC.

This chain joins TRBV27 and TRBJ2-5; D may be TRBD2 (6 bases). The end of the DNA fits TRBJ2-7 better, so the J call may be wrong. Germline V gene sequence: CDR1 MNHEY, CDR2 SMNVEV (reference sequence). This CDR3 comprises 15 residues. DNA for the CDR3: TGTGCCAGCAGTATTAGCGGAGGAGCATTCTACGAGCAGTACTTC. It specifies CASSISGGAFYEQYF.

The J gene is TRBJ2-2, the V gene TRBV9; D unclear. Trimming cost V 5 bases and J 8 bases, with 13 bases left between them. Germline values: CDR1 SGDLS, CDR2 YYNGEE. This CDR3 region has 13 residues. CDR3 in DNA: TGTGCCAGCAGGTGGAGTGACTGGGGGGAGCTGTTTTTT. It codes for CASRWSDWGELFF.

The chain links TRBV19 to TRBJ2-7, with TRBD2 matching over 9 bases. CDR1 LNHDA and CDR2 SQIVND come from the germline V gene (reference sequence). Trimming took 3 bases from V and 2 from J; bases not matched to a gene: 11. The CDR3 extends over 17 amino acids. The DNA for the CDR3 is TGTGCCAGTAGTATTGGAATTGGACTAGCGATCCCCTACGAGCAGTACTTC. Its translation is CASSIGIGLAIPYEQYF.

The chain has TRBV9 and TRBJ1-1; no reliable D call. V gave up 1 base and J gave up 5 bases, with 9 bases separating them. In germline, CDR1 is SGDLS, CDR2 YYNGEE. This CDR3 region has 13 residues. As DNA, the CDR3 is TGTGCCAGCAGCGTATATGTCAGAACTGAAGCTTTCTTT. This gives the protein CASSVYVRTEAFF.

In this sample, this clone turned up once. The V gene is TRBV28, the J gene TRBJ1-1; 7 nucleotides line up with TRBD1. The CDR3 runs to 16 residues. V was clipped by 5 bases and J by 0 bases; unmatched bases: 9. Germline loops: CDR1 MDHEN, CDR2 SYDVKM. The CDR3 DNA is TGTGCCAGCAGTATGAGGGGGCGTAGGGTGAACACTGAAGCTTTCTTT. As protein: CASSMRGRRVNTEAFF.

The V and J genes are TRBV28 and TRBJ1-1; 7 bases match TRBD1. The CDR3 extends over 14 amino acids. The J segment lost 6 bases and the V segment lost 2 bases, leaving 6 bases of the junction unmatched. Germline CDR1 reads MDHEN; CDR2 reads SYDVKM. The CDR3: CASSLTTGFAEAFF. The CDR3 DNA reads TGTGCCAGCAGTTTAACGACAGGGTTCGCTGAAGCTTTCTTT.

As DNA, the CDR3 is TGTGCCAGCGGCGGACAGAACACTGAAGCTTTCTTT. It specifies CASGGQNTEAFF. V is TRBV28 and J is TRBJ1-1, with D possibly TRBD1 on 5 matching bases. Trimming pared 8 bases from V and 1 base from J, leaving 8 bases between. This CDR3 comprises 12 residues. Germline V gives CDR1 MDHEN, CDR2 SYDVKM.

In this sample, this clone turned up once. The DNA for the CDR3 is TGTGCCAGCAGTTGGGGTCACGAGCAGTACTTC. It encodes CASSWGHEQYF. The chain has TRBV28 and TRBJ2-7; D unclear. CDR3 length: 11 residues. Trimming shortened V by 4 bases and J by 5 bases, and 6 bases separated the two germline ends. Germline V gene data show CDR1 as MDHEN and CDR2 as SYDVKM.

The chain links TRBV7-9 to TRBJ2-1; possible D gene TRBD2, 6 bases. The CDR3 extends over 16 amino acids. The V gene lost 7 bases and the J gene lost 0 bases, with 16 bases spanning the gap. The germline V gene has CDR1 SEHNR and CDR2 FQNEAQ (reference sequence). CDR3 nucleotide sequence: TGTGCCAGCATCAACCCCCCCGGGAGCTCCTACAATGAGCAGTTCTTC. Protein sequence: CASINPPGSSYNEQFF.

The rearrangement joins TRBV5-1 to TRBJ2-2; the match to TRBD2 covers 15 bases. The CDR3 has 21 residues. The ends lost 5 bases at V and 0 bases at J; junction bases unmatched: 14. Germline assignment: CDR1 SGHRS and CDR2 YFSETQ. In DNA, the CDR3 is TGCGCCAGCAGAGATCCACAGGGGACTAGCGGGGGGCGCACGAACACCGGGGAGCTGTTTTTT. This codes for CASRDPQGTSGGRTNTGELFF.

V and J are TRBV28 and TRBJ1-5; D not certain. V lost 2 bases to trimming and J lost 5 bases, with 10 bases between them. The CDR3 spans 14 residues. Germline CDR1 is MDHEN and CDR2 is SYDVKM. This CDR3 is CASSLVYGDQPQHF. The CDR3 region has the DNA TGTGCCAGCAGTTTAGTATACGGGGATCAGCCCCAGCATTTT.

This clone was seen a single time. The V and J genes are TRBV27 and TRBJ1-2; 7 nucleotides line up with TRBD1. The junction had 0 bases not matched to a gene; V was cut back by 0 bases and J by 2 bases. CDR1 is MNHEY, CDR2 SMNVEV, per germline (reference sequence). CDR3 length equals 14 residues. Here the CDR3 DNA reads TGTGCCAGCAGTTTATCGGGACAGAACTATGGCTACACCTTC. Amino acid sequence: CASSLSGQNYGYTF.

The V gene is TRBV5-1, the J gene TRBJ1-2; 10 nucleotides align to TRBD1. Germline V lookup: CDR1 SGHRS, CDR2 YFSETQ. This CDR3 is 15 amino acids long. J was trimmed by 8 bases and V by 4 bases; bases with no gene match: 11. The CDR3 protein is CASSTDRGFLQGYTF. The CDR3, as DNA: TGCGCCAGCAGCACGGACAGGGGGTTTCTGCAGGGCTACACCTTC.

The chain links TRBV19 to TRBJ1-2, with 12 bases identical to TRBD1. After removal of 7 bases from V and 4 bases from J, the junction contained 10 bases not matched to a gene. CDR1 LNHDA and CDR2 SQIVND come from the germline V gene (reference sequence). CDR3 size: 16 residues. This CDR3 reads CASMGTGGDGRYGYTF. CDR3 coding DNA: TGTGCCAGTATGGGGACAGGGGGCGACGGGCGCTATGGCTACACCTTC.

For the CDR3, the DNA is TGTGCCAGCACCGAGACAGGGTCTATGGAGACCCAGTACTTC. Residues: CASTETGSMETQYF. V gene TRBV27 combines with J gene TRBJ2-5; 7 nucleotides agree with TRBD1. Trimming at V came to 7 bases and at J to 5 bases, leaving 10 bases not matched to a gene. The V gene's germline CDR1 is MNHEY and CDR2 SMNVEV (reference sequence). This CDR3 is 14 amino acids long.

A few counts support this clone. The chain employs TRBV5-6 and TRBJ2-5, with D maybe TRBD1 (6 bases). Trimming stripped 3 bases from V and 2 bases from J, with 17 bases between. CDR1 is SGHDT, CDR2 YYEEEE, per germline. The CDR3 contains 16 residues. CDR3 nucleotides: TGTGCCAGCAGCTCGCTCATCGAAGGGGGACAAGAGACCCAGTACTTC. Protein: CASSSLIEGGQETQYF. Full variable domain (missing parts from reference TRBV5-6 and TRBJ2-5): DAGVTQSPTHLIKTRGQQVTLRCSPKSGHDTVSWYQQALGQGPQFIFQYYEEEERQRGNFPDRFSGHQFPNYSSELNVNALLLGDSALYLCASSSLIEGGQETQYFGPGTRLLVL.

Concerning this clone: One junction end disagrees with the germline gene, perhaps due to a read error. In the same sample, other DNA sequences code for this CDR3. The chain combines TRBV7-3 with TRBJ2-1; 7 bases are shared with TRBD2. The CDR3 has 16 amino acids. The germline V gene has CDR1 SGHTA and CDR2 FQGTGA. This CDR3 is CASSLTWTSSYNEQFF. The CDR3 nucleotides read TGTGCCAGCAGCCTAACCTGGACTAGCTCCTACAATGAGCAGTTCTTC.